This T cell receptor beta chain was recorded in a study of T cell responses to AZD1222 COVID-19 vaccine. Study-wide results and limits: Reportedly, nearly half of unique spike TCRs recognized epitopes outside B.1.351/B.1.1.7 mutations. Possibly, clonal diversity was underestimated; donors were largely white British and included more females. The span of vaccine-associated CD4 TCRs extended across spike, with dominance at 160-218 and 743-854.

In the case of this clone: What it binds is unknown.

Sequencing used immunoSEQ multiplex PCR; TCRdb keeps in-frame clones, though not all of them. This sample has under 150,000 clones; over 85% occur once, and the top ten carry about 5%. The sequencing here drew on peripheral blood, taken on day 0 of AZD1222 vaccination. The clonotype comes from an adult in good health.

The CDR3 is CASSPPGGETQYF. The DNA for the CDR3 is TGTGCCAGCAGCCCCCCGGGAGGAGAGACCCAGTACTTC. The genes are TRBV7-9 and TRBJ2-5; 7 nucleotides match TRBD2. From germline, CDR1 is SEHNR and CDR2 FQNEAQ (reference sequence). CDR3 size: 13 residues. Trimming took 5 bases from V and 4 from J; bases not matched to a gene: 4.